This T cell receptor (beta chain) was sequenced for a study of T-cell reconstitution after alpha-beta-depleted transplantation in children. Study findings and constraints: Surviving recipient T cells and intrathymic progenitors accounted for some patients' high TCRbeta diversity at day 60. It was reported that alpha-beta T cells came from several hundred expanded graft clones (about two months after transplant). T-cell numbers and diversity one year post-transplant derived largely from freshly generated T cells.

With regard to this clonotype: Its specificity is unknown.

Preparation of the TCRbeta library used unique molecular identifiers. TCRdb fed the PCR reads into MiXCR, producing one record per CDR3 protein. Found here are hundreds of thousands of distinct CDR3 sequences, about an eighth of them singletons; the top ten hold 0.79%. Looked up from germline, CDR1 is DFQATT and CDR2 is SNEGSKA (reference sequence). CDR3 length equals 15 residues. V gave up 5 bases and J gave up 0 bases; unmatched junction bases: 6. This chain connects TRBV20-1 to TRBJ2-2; TRBD2 aligns across 7 bases. This material consisted of PBMCs, taken before TCRalphabeta/CD19-depleted stem cell transplant. This TCR came from a girl aged 2 to 9 with congenital amegakaryocytic thrombocytopenia, due to receive a stem cell transplant. This chain's CDR3 is CSAPRAGANTGELFF. CDR3 DNA sequence: TGCAGTGCTCCGCGGGCGGGGGCGAACACCGGGGAGCTGTTTTTT.